The 28 T cell receptor beta chains reported below all come from one sample, sequenced in a study of yellow fever vaccine responses in identical twins. TCRdb processed the RT-PCR reads anew with MiXCR; each CDR3 protein has one entry. The sample holds more than 350 distinct CDR3 sequences, over 60% seen once. The sample consisted of T cells from blood (PBMCs), unsorted or a sorted subset (not recorded which), taken before or after yellow fever vaccination (not recorded which). All receptors come from a female donor who received the yellow fever vaccine.

The chain recombines TRBV30 with TRBJ1-1; D perhaps matches TRBD1 (5 bases). The CDR3 runs to 12 residues. V shed 3 bases and J shed 1 base, with 6 bases lying between them. Germline loops: CDR1 GTSNPN, CDR2 SVGIG (reference sequence). In nucleotides, the CDR3 is TGTGCCTGGAGGCAGGGGAACACTGAAGCTTTCTTT. This sequence encodes CAWRQGNTEAFF.

The chain employs TRBV9 and TRBJ2-7, with a possible D match to TRBD1 (5 bases). Trimming pared 3 bases from V and 2 bases from J, leaving 12 bases between. Germline V gene lookup returns CDR1 SGDLS and CDR2 YYNGEE. The CDR3 totals 14 residues. CDR3 amino acids: CASSALRQPYEQYF. Written as DNA, the CDR3 is TGTGCCAGCAGCGCTCTCCGACAGCCCTACGAGCAGTACTTC.

This chain uses TRBV11-3 with TRBJ2-2; 7 bases line up with TRBD1. The J segment lost 0 bases and the V segment lost 6 bases, leaving 7 bases of the junction unmatched. The CDR3 contains 16 residues. In germline, CDR1 is SGHNT, CDR2 YENEEA. The DNA of the CDR3 is TGTGCCAGCAGACCGGACAGGCTAACGAACACCGGGGAGCTGTTTTTT. It encodes CASRPDRLTNTGELFF.

The chain carries TRBV5-1 and TRBJ1-1; D gene unclear. V lost 2 bases and J lost 0, with 11 bases in between. CDR1 is SGHRS and CDR2 is YFSETQ in the germline V gene. The CDR3 length is 15 residues. CDR3 DNA sequence: TGCGCCAGCAGCTTCTCCAGTTCAATGAACACTGAAGCTTTCTTT. Its translation: CASSFSSSMNTEAFF.

The J gene is TRBJ2-5, the V gene TRBV11-1; D is undetermined. V was trimmed by 6 bases and J by 3 bases, leaving 17 bases between them. Germline loops: CDR1 SGHAT, CDR2 FQDESV (reference sequence). The CDR3 runs to 15 residues. The CDR3 loop reads CASSLTRRREETQYF. The CDR3 DNA sequence: TGTGCCAGCAGTTTAACCAGAAGACGGGAAGAGACCCAGTACTTC.

This clonotype is a singleton in its sample. The chain uses TRBV29-1 and TRBJ2-2; tentatively, D is TRBD2 (6 bases). CDR1 is SQVTM, CDR2 ANQGSEA, per germline. V lost 6 bases and J 0 bases, leaving 11 bases between the germline ends. CDR3 length: 14 amino acids. CDR3 coding DNA: TGCAGCGTGCGCAGGGACTCGAACACCGGGGAGCTGTTTTTT. Translated: CSVRRDSNTGELFF.

V and J are TRBV29-1 and TRBJ1-2; 7 bases are shared with TRBD1. The germline gives CDR1 SQVTM, CDR2 ANQGSEA. V was clipped by 0 bases and J by 1 base; unmatched bases: 8. The CDR3 is made up of 16 amino acids. The CDR3 region is CSVEDFEGARNYGYTF. The CDR3 DNA follows: TGCAGCGTTGAAGATTTTGAGGGGGCTCGTAACTATGGCTACACCTTC. Based on the CDR3 plus reference TRBV29-1 and TRBJ1-2, the full variable domain is SAVISQKPSRDICQRGTSLTIQCQVDSQVTMMFWYRQQPGQSLTLIATANQGSEATYESGFVIDKFPISRPNLTFSTLTVSNMSPEDSSIYLCSVEDFEGARNYGYTFGSGTRLTVV.

This chain links TRBV15 with TRBJ2-7; D gene uncertain. Germline CDR1 LNHNV, CDR2 YYDKDF (reference sequence). The V gene lost 2 bases and the J gene lost 7 bases, with 12 bases spanning the gap. The CDR3 sequence is 13 residues long. CDR3 sequence: CATSRNPRQEQYF. The CDR3 DNA is TGTGCCACCAGCAGAAACCCCCGCCAGGAGCAGTACTTC.

This clonotype was observed a handful of times. The chain links TRBV23-1 to TRBJ1-1; D may be TRBD1 (5 bases). TRBV23-1 is noted as an ORF with a role that remains uncertain. This CDR3 has 13 amino acids. V lost 4 bases and J lost 4, with 10 bases in between. This CDR3 is CASSRVGGTEAFF. CDR3 coding DNA: TGCGCCAGCAGTCGAGTTGGGGGCACTGAAGCTTTCTTT.

This chain uses TRBV20-1 with TRBJ2-7, with 11 bases matching TRBD2. CDR1 is DFQATT, CDR2 SNEGSKA, per germline (reference sequence). J lost 3 bases, V lost 4 bases, and 8 bases had no gene match. This CDR3 is built from 15 residues. CDR3 amino acids: CSAIRTSGSFYEQYF. DNA for the CDR3: TGCAGTGCTATAAGGACTAGCGGGTCCTTCTACGAGCAGTACTTC.

The gene calls are TRBV20-1 and TRBJ2-2; TRBD2 agrees at 8 bases. The CDR3 is made up of 15 amino acids. The germline gives CDR1 DFQATT, CDR2 SNEGSKA (reference sequence). V lost 6 bases and J lost 0; bases outside the gene matches: 6. This CDR3 is CSAPGTSANTGELFF. CDR3 DNA sequence: TGCAGTGCACCCGGGACTAGTGCGAACACCGGGGAGCTGTTTTTT.

The chain has TRBV2 and TRBJ2-5; the D gene could be TRBD1 or TRBD2 (5 bases each). The CDR3 length is 13 residues. From germline, CDR1 is SNHLY and CDR2 FYNNEI. V lost 6 bases and J 5 bases, leaving 13 bases between the germline ends. As DNA, the CDR3 is TGTGCCAGCAGGGGGGTTGTGGTGGAGACCCAGTACTTC. Translation gives CASRGVVVETQYF. The full variable domain, in which reference TRBV2 and TRBJ2-5 provide the parts outside the CDR3, is EPEVTQTPSHQVTQMGQEVILRCVPISNHLYFYWYRQILGQKVEFLVSFYNNEISEKSEIFDDQFSVERPDGSNFTLKIRSTKLEDSAMYFCASRGVVVETQYFGPGTRLLVL.

This clonotype turned up a few times. This rearrangement joins TRBV23-1 to TRBJ1-5; 7 bases are shared with TRBD1. TRBV23-1 is noted as an ORF with a role that remains uncertain. J lost 3 bases, V lost 3 bases, and 11 bases had no gene match. The CDR3 runs to 17 residues. The CDR3 DNA sequence: TGCGCCAGCAGTCAGTTAAACGGGACAGCTTACAATCAGCCCCAGCATTTT. It is translated as CASSQLNGTAYNQPQHF.

The chain joins TRBV28 to TRBJ1-1, with 8 bases that match TRBD1. CDR1 is MDHEN and CDR2 is SYDVKM in the germline V gene. The junction had 7 bases not matched to a gene; V was cut back by 5 bases and J by 5 bases. There are 14 residues in the CDR3. In DNA form, the CDR3 reads TGTGCCAGCAGTCTCCAGGGGGCGATTACTGAAGCTTTCTTT. It specifies CASSLQGAITEAFF. Complete variable domain (other parts from reference TRBV28 and TRBJ1-1): DVKVTQSSRYLVKRTGEKVFLECVQDMDHENMFWYRQDPGLGLRLIYFSYDVKMKEKGDIPEGYSVSREKKERFSLILESASTNQTSMYLCASSLQGAITEAFFGQGTRLTVV.

This rearrangement joins TRBV10-3 to TRBJ1-3; no clear D gene. Per the germline V gene, CDR1 is ENHRY and CDR2 is SYGVKD. V was cut by 6 bases and J by 0 bases, with 9 bases left in between. The CDR3 totals 14 residues. DNA for the CDR3: TGTGCCATCAGGGCGGATCCCTCTGGAAACACCATATATTTT. Encoded protein: CAIRADPSGNTIYF.

The chain recombines TRBV15 with TRBJ1-1; D is ambiguous. The V end lost 0 bases, the J end lost 0 bases, and 2 bases lay between the germline ends. This CDR3 has 13 residues. CDR1 is LNHNV and CDR2 is YYDKDF in the germline V gene (reference sequence). The CDR3, as DNA: TGTGCCACCAGCAGAGACCTGAACACTGAAGCTTTCTTT. Protein: CATSRDLNTEAFF.

This chain joins TRBV11-2 and TRBJ1-2; D gene ambiguous. CDR1 SGHAT and CDR2 FQNNGV come from the germline V gene. Trimming left V 3 bases short and J 8 bases short, with 10 bases between. The CDR3 runs 12 residues. The CDR3 nucleotides read TGTGCCAGCAGCTTTGTAGGGAACGGCTACACCTTC. Amino acid sequence: CASSFVGNGYTF.

The V gene is TRBV23-1, the J gene TRBJ1-6, with D perhaps matching TRBD1 (5 bases). TRBV23-1 is labeled an ORF, and its function is uncertain. The CDR3 covers 17 residues. Trimming shortened V by 0 bases and J by 9 bases, and 18 bases separated the two germline ends. The CDR3 is CASSQSGPRGRCSPLHF. The DNA for the CDR3 is TGCGCCAGCAGTCAATCGGGGCCCCGGGGTCGGTGTTCACCCCTCCACTTT.

The chain's CDR3 is CASSTGNQETQYF. The CDR3 coding sequence is TGTGCCAGCAGTACGGGGAACCAAGAGACCCAGTACTTC. The V and J genes are TRBV11-1 and TRBJ2-5; TRBD2 might be the D (5 bases). The V end lost 6 bases, the J end lost 0 bases, and 8 bases lay between the germline ends. Germline assignment: CDR1 SGHAT and CDR2 FQDESV (reference sequence). The CDR3 is 13 residues long.

This clonotype was observed a handful of times. The chain recombines TRBV10-3 with TRBJ1-2; possibly TRBD1 for D (6 bases). V was clipped by 5 bases and J by 3 bases, with 16 bases between them. The CDR3 runs 15 residues. Germline CDR1 ENHRY, CDR2 SYGVKD. CDR3 amino acids: CAISPGAPGYYGYTF. The CDR3 DNA follows: TGTGCCATCAGTCCGGGGGCTCCGGGATACTATGGCTACACCTTC.

The chain is built from TRBV11-3 and TRBJ2-3; D is unresolved. CDR3 size: 14 residues. Trimming pared 0 bases from V and 0 bases from J, leaving 4 bases between. Germline V gives CDR1 SGHNT, CDR2 YENEEA. CDR3 protein: CASSLEGSTDTQYF. The CDR3 nucleotides read TGTGCCAGCAGCTTAGAAGGTAGCACAGATACGCAGTATTTT.

This sequence joins TRBV7-2 and TRBJ1-2; the match to TRBD1 covers 11 bases. The CDR3 contains 13 residues. Per germline, CDR1 SGHTA and CDR2 FQGNSA. V was pared by 4 bases and J by 7 bases, with 2 bases of the junction left unmatched. This chain's CDR3 is CASSSGTGGGYTF. The CDR3 nucleotides read TGTGCCAGCAGCTCCGGGACAGGGGGTGGCTACACCTTC.

Only a few counts were recorded for this clonotype. The J gene is TRBJ1-1, the V gene TRBV11-1, with TRBD1 identical over 8 bases. The length of the CDR3 is 18 residues. Trimming took 5 bases from V and 0 from J; bases not matched to a gene: 14. Looked up from germline, CDR1 is SGHAT and CDR2 is FQDESV (reference sequence). The CDR3 loop is CASSAKGRDRSLNTEAFF. The CDR3 coding sequence is TGTGCCAGCAGCGCGAAAGGACGGGACAGGTCTTTGAACACTGAAGCTTTCTTT.

This chain's CDR3 is CASSGPADPSGNTIYF. The CDR3 DNA sequence: TGTGCCAGCAGTGGCCCGGCGGATCCCTCTGGAAACACCATATATTTT. The chain is built from TRBV2 and TRBJ1-3; D unclear. Trimming removed 4 bases at V and 0 bases at J, with 13 bases between. CDR1 is SNHLY and CDR2 is FYNNEI in the germline V gene. The CDR3 extends over 16 amino acids.

This chain links TRBV6-1 with TRBJ2-7, with TRBD2 identical over 7 bases. The V gene end was trimmed by 8 bases and the J gene end by 2 bases; junction bases not matched to a gene: 3. Germline-derived CDR1 and CDR2 are MNHNS and SASEGT. CDR3 length equals 12 residues. Here the CDR3 DNA reads TGTGCCAGCGGACTAGTTACCTACGAGCAGTACTTC. This encodes CASGLVTYEQYF.

The chain has TRBV12-3 or TRBV12-4 and TRBJ2-7, with D perhaps matching TRBD1 or TRBD2 (6 bases each). Trimming left V 2 bases short and J 7 bases short, with 9 bases between. This CDR3 comprises 12 residues. This CDR3 is CASSLRGREQYF. DNA for the CDR3: TGTGCCAGCAGTTTACGGGGGCGGGAGCAGTACTTC.

The chain couples TRBV20-1 to TRBJ2-3; TRBD2 matches at 7 bases. This CDR3 region has 13 residues. V shed 5 bases, J shed 5 bases, and the junction held 7 bases outside the gene matches. Germline CDR1 DFQATT, CDR2 SNEGSKA (reference sequence). The CDR3 bases are TGCAGTGCTTCCCGGACTAGACAAGATACGCAGTATTTT. The encoded protein is CSASRTRQDTQYF.

The V gene is TRBV11-2, the J gene TRBJ2-5; D unclear. Trimming removed 5 bases at V and 2 bases at J, with 9 bases between. In germline, CDR1 is SGHAT, CDR2 FQNNGV. The CDR3 length is 13 residues. The CDR3 DNA reads as TGTGCCAGCAGCACCCCCCTTCAAGAGACCCAGTACTTC. This encodes CASSTPLQETQYF.